The clone carrying this T cell receptor beta chain came up once. The record originates from a study of blood T cell repertoires in COVID-19. At the level of the study: Italy, Spain and the United States were the sources of the convalescent and acute COVID-19 samples. PBMCs, B-cell-depleted T cells, or T cells were the source of the cDNA or gDNA that made up the material.

As processed by the authors: Amplification of reference gene primers was used by the study to estimate nucleated cell counts. The assay was immunoSEQ multiplex PCR, and TCRdb's table has in-frame clones only and misses some. V, J and clone size are those of that table, while D and trimming were read from the DNA. The repertoire holds some 38,000 clones, with around 84% as singletons. Specimen: peripheral blood. The clonotype was recovered from a man aged 55-75 years with COVID-19, enrolled during active disease.

This CDR3 is CAWTGGFNQPQHF. CDR3 nucleotide sequence: TGTGCCTGGACGGGGGGATTCAATCAGCCCCAGCATTTT. The chain has TRBV30 and TRBJ1-5; a possible D gene is TRBD1 (5 bases). Trimming left V 4 bases short and J 3 bases short, with 10 bases between. This CDR3 contains 13 residues. Per germline, CDR1 GTSNPN and CDR2 SVGIG (reference sequence).